This T cell receptor beta chain stems from a study of T cell changes during pregnancy in multiple sclerosis. This clone showed up just once. TCRdb keeps only in-frame clones here, not all; method: immunoSEQ multiplex PCR. The sample has nearly 45,000 clones, approximately 96% seen once; the top ten hold 0.89%. This receptor was obtained from a female donor with multiple sclerosis, enrolled in a pregnancy study. The sequenced sample was peripheral blood, obtained in the second trimester of pregnancy.

This CDR3 reads CASSTSGRAYNEQFF. The CDR3 nucleotides read TGTGCCAGTAGTACTAGCGGGAGGGCCTACAATGAGCAGTTCTTC. V gene TRBV19 combines with J gene TRBJ2-1; 12 positions match TRBD2. The CDR3 spans 15 residues. J was trimmed by 2 bases and V by 4 bases; bases with no gene match: 0. Germline V gives CDR1 LNHDA, CDR2 SQIVND (reference sequence).